This entry lists 26 T cell receptor beta chains sequenced from one sample in a study of blood T cell repertoires in COVID-19. Clones were sequenced by immunoSEQ multiplex PCR, and TCRdb holds only the in-frame ones, with some missing. The sample includes about 370,000 clones, about 87% of them seen just once. The sample comprised peripheral blood. The receptors were gathered from a woman aged 25 to 39 with COVID-19, enrolled during active disease.

The genes are TRBV6-5 and TRBJ1-2; TRBD1 matches at 7 bases. The germline V gene has CDR1 MNHEY and CDR2 SVGAGI. J was trimmed by 2 bases and V by 6 bases; bases with no gene match: 6. The CDR3 runs to 14 residues. CDR3: CASSRDSSNYGYTF. DNA for the CDR3: TGTGCCAGCAGCCGGGACAGTTCCAACTATGGCTACACCTTC.

This clone was recorded only once. The chain combines TRBV24-1 with TRBJ2-3; TRBD1 matches at 9 bases. The CDR3 totals 15 residues. The germline V gene encodes CDR1 KGHDR and CDR2 SFDVKD. Trimming took 5 bases from V and 2 from J; bases not matched to a gene: 4. For the CDR3, the DNA is TGTGCCACCAGTGGGACAGGGGCACCCACAGATACGCAGTATTTT. This sequence encodes CATSGTGAPTDTQYF.

Here the CDR3 reads CASSLEEGAIVNTIYF. The CDR3 nucleotides read TGTGCCAGCAGTTTAGAGGAGGGGGCGATAGTAAACACCATATATTTT. The gene calls are TRBV28 and TRBJ1-3; 7 nucleotides agree with TRBD1. The CDR3 spans 16 residues. The junction had 10 bases not matched to a gene; V was cut back by 2 bases and J by 6 bases. CDR1 MDHEN and CDR2 SYDVKM come from the germline V gene.

This clone was seen a handful of times. The rearrangement uses TRBV21-1 and TRBJ1-4; no DNA check was done on the table's D call, TRBD1. TRBV21-1 is a pseudogene. The CDR3 runs to 14 residues. The CDR3 region has the DNA TGTGCCAGCTCCACGGGACAGGGAGATGAAAAACTGTTTTTT. Protein product: CASSTGQGDEKLFF.

This chain uses TRBV18 with TRBJ1-2; 12 bases line up with TRBD1. The CDR3 is 15 amino acids. J was trimmed by 4 bases and V by 5 bases; bases with no gene match: 5. Per germline, CDR1 KGHSH and CDR2 LQKENI. CDR3 in DNA: TGTGCCAGCTCATCTCCGGGACAGGGGGCCTATGGCTACACCTTC. Its translation is CASSSPGQGAYGYTF.

V usage is TRBV11-2 and J usage is TRBJ2-5; possible D gene TRBD1, 5 bases. Trimming removed 1 base from V and 5 bases from J, with 17 bases in between. The germline V gene has CDR1 SGHAT and CDR2 FQNNGV. CDR3 length: 16 residues. CDR3 sequence: CASSLGRQPRRETQYF. The CDR3 nucleotides read TGTGCCAGCAGCTTAGGGAGACAGCCAAGAAGGGAGACCCAGTACTTC.

Here the CDR3 reads CASSLFGTSGRALYEQYF. The DNA of the CDR3 is TGTGCCAGCAGCTTATTCGGGACTAGCGGGAGGGCCCTCTACGAGCAGTACTTC. The chain couples TRBV7-9 to TRBJ2-7; 16 bases align to TRBD2. Germline CDR1 and CDR2: SEHNR and FQNEAQ (reference sequence). J was trimmed by 3 bases and V by 2 bases; bases with no gene match: 7. This CDR3 comprises 18 residues.

CDR3 amino acids: CASSQTTGLSYEQYF. In DNA, the CDR3 is TGTGCCAGCAGCCAAACAACCGGGTTATCCTACGAGCAGTACTTC. The chain is built from TRBV11-2 and TRBJ2-7; D not resolved. The CDR3 length is 15 residues. The V end lost 5 bases, the J end lost 1 base, and 15 bases lay between the germline ends. Germline CDR1 SGHAT, CDR2 FQNNGV.

The chain links TRBV9 to TRBJ1-1; 7 positions match TRBD1. With 5 bases clipped from V and 1 base from J, the junction kept 5 bases outside the gene matches. The CDR3 extends over 14 amino acids. Germline V gives CDR1 SGDLS, CDR2 YYNGEE. The CDR3 DNA is TGTGCCAGCAGTTATACAGGGGCGAACACTGAAGCTTTCTTT. This gives the protein CASSYTGANTEAFF.

V gene TRBV19 combines with J gene TRBJ2-2, with 8 bases matching TRBD2. The CDR3 extends over 15 amino acids. With 6 bases clipped from V and 4 bases from J, the junction kept 7 bases outside the gene matches. The V gene's germline CDR1 is LNHDA and CDR2 SQIVND (reference sequence). The CDR3 nucleotides read TGTGCCAGTAGAACCGGGACTAGTACCACCGGGGAGCTGTTTTTT. This sequence encodes CASRTGTSTTGELFF.

This clone was seen only once. This sequence joins TRBV12-3 or TRBV12-4 and TRBJ2-5; D ambiguous. This CDR3 is built from 13 residues. With 3 bases removed from V and 3 bases from J, the gap between germline ends came to 8 bases. CDR3 bases: TGTGCCAGCAGTTTCAGTCAGGAAGAGACCCAGTACTTC. It yields the protein CASSFSQEETQYF.

The chain is built from TRBV7-3 and TRBJ2-3, with D unresolved. V was cut by 0 bases and J by 6 bases, with 7 bases left in between. Germline assignment: CDR1 SGHTA and CDR2 FQGTGA. This CDR3 has 13 residues. CDR3: CASSLTSRDTQYF. CDR3 DNA sequence: TGTGCCAGCAGCTTAACGTCTAGGGATACGCAGTATTTT.

The chain carries TRBV2 and TRBJ1-6; no firm D call. The CDR3 sequence is 14 residues long. The V gene's germline CDR1 is SNHLY and CDR2 FYNNEI. Between the trimmed V and J ends, which lost 3 bases and 7 bases, there was a span of 10 bases. The CDR3 spells CASSEDLANSPLHF. The DNA of the CDR3 is TGTGCCAGCAGTGAGGACCTAGCAAATTCACCCCTCCACTTT.

The chain is built from TRBV6-5 and TRBJ1-1; 8 bases are a match to TRBD1. CDR3 length: 13 residues. V lost 5 bases and J lost 4; bases outside the gene matches: 3. Germline CDR1 is MNHEY and CDR2 is SVGAGI. The CDR3 nucleotides read TGTGCCAGCAGTCGCAGGGGGCCCACTGAAGCTTTCTTT. This gives the protein CASSRRGPTEAFF.

This clone appeared a single time. This chain uses TRBV7-9 with TRBJ2-2; 8 positions agree with TRBD2. Trimming removed 0 bases from V and 4 bases from J; junction bases left unmatched: 4. Germline V gene sequence: CDR1 SEHNR, CDR2 FQNEAQ (reference sequence). The CDR3 consists of 16 residues. CDR3 amino acids: CASSLAGRAVTGELFF. The CDR3 DNA follows: TGTGCCAGCAGCTTAGCCGGGAGGGCCGTCACCGGGGAGCTGTTTTTT.

The chain combines TRBV11-3 with TRBJ2-7, with D perhaps matching TRBD1 (6 bases). Germline values: CDR1 SGHNT, CDR2 YENEEA. The germline V and J ends were trimmed by 1 base and 2 bases, with 9 bases remaining between them. The CDR3 extends over 14 amino acids. CDR3 nucleotides: TGTGCCAGCAGCTTAGGGGGGCCTCCCTACGAGCAGTACTTC. Amino acid sequence: CASSLGGPPYEQYF.

This clone was observed once. The V call is TRBV15, the J call TRBJ2-7; the D gene is possibly TRBD1 (6 bases). Germline V CDR1 and CDR2: LNHNV, YYDKDF (reference sequence). Trimming removed 1 base at V and 3 bases at J, with 10 bases between. The CDR3 is made up of 14 amino acids. The CDR3 region is CATSRGGGNYEQYF. CDR3 nucleotide sequence: TGTGCCACCAGCAGAGGAGGGGGTAACTACGAGCAGTACTTC.

V is TRBV6-5 and J is TRBJ2-1, with TRBD2 matching over 10 bases. V lost 2 bases and J lost 7; bases outside the gene matches: 5. Germline V gives CDR1 MNHEY, CDR2 SVGAGI. The CDR3 extends over 15 amino acids. CDR3 nucleotides: TGTGCCAGCAGTTACGGTCTAGCGGGAGAGAATGAGCAGTTCTTC. Its protein is CASSYGLAGENEQFF.

The chain couples TRBV19 to TRBJ1-1; D is possibly TRBD1 (5 bases). Trimming pared 5 bases from V and 0 bases from J, leaving 13 bases between. Per germline, CDR1 LNHDA and CDR2 SQIVND (reference sequence). This CDR3 region has 15 residues. The CDR3 sequence is CASSPGDGLNTEAFF. The CDR3 nucleotides are TGTGCCAGTAGTCCGGGGGACGGATTGAACACTGAAGCTTTCTTT.

The chain carries TRBV10-3 and TRBJ2-5, with a possible D match to TRBD2 (5 bases). Germline-derived CDR1 and CDR2 are ENHRY and SYGVKD. The CDR3 contains 16 residues. V shed 0 bases and J shed 6 bases, with 17 bases lying between them. CDR3 protein: CAISESGETAGKTQYF. The CDR3 nucleotides are TGTGCCATCAGTGAGTCGGGCGAAACGGCCGGGAAGACCCAGTACTTC.

CDR3 coding DNA: TGTGCCAGCTCCCCCGGGACAGACGATGGCTACACCTTC. Translating gives CASSPGTDDGYTF. J is TRBJ1-2 and V is TRBV18; 7 nucleotides align to TRBD1. Trimming cost V 6 bases and J 6 bases; bases outside gene matches: 7. This CDR3 is built from 13 residues. Germline V lookup: CDR1 KGHSH, CDR2 LQKENI.

The V gene is TRBV28, the J gene TRBJ2-1; possibly TRBD2 for D (6 bases). The CDR3 spans 12 residues. Germline loops: CDR1 MDHEN, CDR2 SYDVKM. V was trimmed by 8 bases and J by 7 bases, leaving 12 bases between them. This CDR3 is CASRTGGNEQFF. The CDR3 DNA reads TGTGCCAGCCGTACCGGGGGTAATGAGCAGTTCTTC.

The table lists this clone with a count of one. CDR3 sequence: CASSLASSGFYEQYF. The CDR3 DNA follows: TGTGCCAGCAGCTTAGCGTCTAGCGGGTTCTACGAGCAGTACTTC. V usage is TRBV7-6 and J usage is TRBJ2-7; 8 positions match TRBD2. In germline, CDR1 is SGHVS, CDR2 FNYEAQ. CDR3 length: 15 amino acids. Trimming took 0 bases from V and 3 from J; bases not matched to a gene: 4.

This rearrangement joins TRBV28 to TRBJ2-7; weak D call: TRBD2 (6 bases). V lost 3 bases to trimming and J lost 4 bases, with 7 bases between them. The CDR3 loop spans 12 amino acids. Germline V lookup: CDR1 MDHEN, CDR2 SYDVKM. The CDR3 DNA sequence: TGTGCCAGCAGTTTCGCGGGATACGAGCAGTACTTC. Amino acids: CASSFAGYEQYF.

The chain is built from TRBV19 and TRBJ1-6; no firm D call. Trimming took 0 bases from V and 10 from J, leaving 10 bases between them. Looked up from germline, CDR1 is LNHDA and CDR2 is SQIVND (reference sequence). The CDR3 extends over 14 amino acids. The CDR3 DNA reads TGTGCCAGTAGTATAGAACCGGGCGGGTCACCCCTCCACTTT. Translation gives CASSIEPGGSPLHF. Drawing the rest from reference TRBV19 and TRBJ1-6, the complete variable domain is DGGITQSPKYLFRKEGQNVTLSCEQNLNHDAMYWYRQDPGQGLRLIYYSQIVNDFQKGDIAEGYSVSREKKESFPLTVTSAQKNPTAFYLCASSIEPGGSPLHFGNGTRLTVT.

The rearrangement joins TRBV18 to TRBJ1-1, with 8 nucleotides matching TRBD1. V was clipped by 3 bases and J by 5 bases; unmatched bases: 11. The CDR3 is 16 amino acids. Looked up from germline, CDR1 is KGHSH and CDR2 is LQKENI. The CDR3 DNA is TGTGCCAGCTCACCTGCACCAGGACAGGGTGCGACTGAAGCTTTCTTT. This encodes CASSPAPGQGATEAFF. The entire variable domain, with the rest obtained from reference TRBV18 and TRBJ1-1, is as follows: NAGVMQNPRHLVRRRGQEARLRCSPMKGHSHVYWYRQLPEEGLKFMVYLQKENIIDESGMPKERFSAEFPKEGPSILRIQQVVRGDSAAYFCASSPAPGQGATEAFFGQGTRLTVV.